The clone carrying this TCR beta chain was picked up many times. What it recognizes is unknown. The source of the sample is a study of T cell repertoires in cytomegalovirus infection. Study-wide context: Both CMV infection and a matching HLA type were indicated by public TCR beta signatures. Study-level findings and limits: HLA-C-restricted CMV-specific TCR beta clonotypes were dominant in the ex vivo response. Cumulative public TCR beta family frequency identified carriers of CMV plus the relevant HLA.

The germline V gene has CDR1 DFQATT and CDR2 SNEGSKA (reference sequence). There are 15 residues in the CDR3. Trimming pared 3 bases from V and 1 base from J, leaving 13 bases between. MiXCR, applied by TCRdb to the reads, yields one record per CDR3 protein. The repertoire consists of hundreds of thousands of distinct CDR3 sequences, with 15% to 20% occurring once and the leading ten covering approximately 12%. Sequencing was done on a sample of PBMCs. The clonotype was recovered from a human donor in good health (CMV status not recorded). Some clones in this sample may be carry-over from other donors' samples. J is TRBJ1-5 and V is TRBV20-1, with D perhaps TRBD1 (5 bases). This CDR3 is CSARDISGSNQPQHF. The CDR3 DNA is TGCAGTGCTAGGGACATATCCGGAAGCAATCAGCCCCAGCATTTT.